The 25 T cell receptor beta chains reported below all come from one sample, sequenced in a study of cytotoxic CD8 clonotypes in ibrutinib-treated CLL. TCRdb's copy holds only in-frame clones and misses some; the assay was immunoSEQ multiplex PCR. The sample lists 250,000 to 350,000 clones; more than 70% were seen once. Sample: PBMCs, taken at disease progression, from a patient treated with ibrutinib. These receptors were taken from a human donor with chronic lymphocytic leukemia.

CDR3 DNA sequence: TGTGCCAGCAGCGGGACAGGGGGACCCTACGAGCAGTACTTC. As protein: CASSGTGGPYEQYF. The chain carries TRBV6-5 and TRBJ2-7; 11 bases are a match to TRBD1. The V and J ends lost 6 bases and 2 bases, in that order; junction bases with no gene match: 3. Looked up from germline, CDR1 is MNHEY and CDR2 is SVGAGI. The CDR3 length is 14 residues.

The rearrangement joins TRBV2 to TRBJ1-1, with 12 bases aligning to TRBD1. The J segment lost 4 bases and the V segment lost 5 bases, leaving 5 bases of the junction unmatched. The CDR3 is 15 amino acids. CDR1 SNHLY and CDR2 FYNNEI come from the germline V gene. CDR3: CASSPRGQGATEAFF. The CDR3 DNA reads TGTGCCAGCAGTCCAAGGGGACAGGGGGCCACTGAAGCTTTCTTT.

This chain joins TRBV18 and TRBJ2-3; D not certain. V lost 5 bases and J 4 bases, leaving 10 bases between the germline ends. The CDR3 is 13 residues long. The germline V gene has CDR1 KGHSH and CDR2 LQKENI. CDR3 sequence: CASSEYGPDTQYF. The CDR3 coding sequence is TGTGCCAGCTCAGAGTACGGACCAGATACGCAGTATTTT.

The V call is TRBV5-6, the J call TRBJ2-3; 9 positions match TRBD2. The CDR3 consists of 17 residues. Germline lookup yields CDR1 SGHDT and CDR2 YYEEEE. V lost 4 bases and J lost 0; bases outside the gene matches: 9. The CDR3 region is CASSAATSGDSTDTQYF. The CDR3 DNA reads as TGTGCCAGCAGCGCGGCGACTAGCGGAGATAGCACAGATACGCAGTATTTT.

The chain combines TRBV29-1 with TRBJ2-7; either TRBD1 or TRBD2 may supply D (5 bases each). This CDR3 has 15 residues. Deletions cut 4 bases from V and 0 bases from J, with 16 bases between. Germline loops: CDR1 SQVTM, CDR2 ANQGSEA. The CDR3 DNA follows: TGCAGCGTTGTGCCCCCTGGGACGGGCTCCTACGAGCAGTACTTC. It yields the protein CSVVPPGTGSYEQYF.

This clone has only a few counts. The chain carries TRBV7-3 and TRBJ2-7, with 7 bases matching TRBD1. Germline CDR1 SGHTA, CDR2 FQGTGA. Trimming at V came to 1 base and at J to 3 bases, leaving 6 bases not matched to a gene. The CDR3 length is 15 residues. This CDR3 is CASSLNLDRFYEQYF. CDR3 coding DNA: TGTGCCAGCAGCTTAAACCTGGACAGGTTCTACGAGCAGTACTTC. Filled out from reference TRBV7-3 and TRBJ2-7, the complete variable domain reads GAGVSQTPSNKVTEKGKYVELRCDPISGHTALYWYRQSLGQGPEFLIYFQGTGAADDSGLPNDRFFAVRPEGSVSTLKIQRTERGDSAVYLCASSLNLDRFYEQYFGPGTRLTVT.

V and J are TRBV4-1 and TRBJ2-5; possibly TRBD1 for D (5 bases). With 5 bases removed from V and 7 bases from J, the gap between germline ends came to 17 bases. CDR3 length: 14 residues. The germline V gene has CDR1 MGHRA and CDR2 YSYEKL. The chain's CDR3 is CASSDRTGLRTQYF. The DNA for the CDR3 is TGCGCCAGCAGCGACAGAACAGGCCTCCGGACCCAGTACTTC.

This clone was picked up one time. The V and J genes are TRBV18 and TRBJ1-1, with D perhaps TRBD1 (6 bases). CDR1 and CDR2 (germline): KGHSH, LQKENI. The CDR3 spans 14 residues. V dropped 3 bases and J dropped 5 bases, with 13 bases sitting between them. In nucleotides, the CDR3 is TGTGCCAGCTCACCGATGGGGGGGCCTACTGAAGCTTTCTTT. Translated, it gives CASSPMGGPTEAFF.

V is TRBV9 and J is TRBJ2-1; perhaps D is TRBD1 or TRBD2 (6 bases each). V was trimmed by 3 bases and J by 0 bases, leaving 13 bases between them. Per germline, CDR1 SGDLS and CDR2 YYNGEE. This CDR3 is built from 16 residues. The CDR3 here is CASSAPGGLSYNEQFF. The CDR3 coding sequence is TGTGCCAGCAGCGCTCCCGGGGGCCTCTCCTACAATGAGCAGTTCTTC.

The CDR3 DNA reads as TGCGCCAGCAGCTACCAACAGGGTCACGGCTACACCTTC. Amino acid sequence: CASSYQQGHGYTF. The V call is TRBV5-1, the J call TRBJ1-2, with a possible D match to TRBD1 (6 bases). V was clipped by 3 bases and J by 8 bases, with 14 bases between them. The CDR3 loop spans 13 amino acids. The V gene's germline CDR1 is SGHRS and CDR2 YFSETQ.

This clone was counted ten times or more. The gene calls are TRBV2 and TRBJ1-3; a weak D match, TRBD1 (5 bases). There are 15 residues in the CDR3. V lost 3 bases and J 7 bases, leaving 16 bases between the germline ends. The germline gives CDR1 SNHLY, CDR2 FYNNEI. The CDR3: CASSELGPGRNTIYF. The CDR3 DNA sequence: TGTGCCAGCAGTGAGTTGGGACCTGGACGGAACACCATATATTTT. Full variable domain (rest looked up from reference TRBV2 and TRBJ1-3): EPEVTQTPSHQVTQMGQEVILRCVPISNHLYFYWYRQILGQKVEFLVSFYNNEISEKSEIFDDQFSVERPDGSNFTLKIRSTKLEDSAMYFCASSELGPGRNTIYFGEGSWLTVV.

The chain employs TRBV15 and TRBJ2-1; the D gene is possibly TRBD1 (5 bases). Trimming pared 0 bases from V and 3 bases from J, leaving 6 bases between. The CDR3 covers 14 residues. Germline loops: CDR1 LNHNV, CDR2 YYDKDF (reference sequence). The CDR3: CATSRETDYNEQFF. The CDR3 region has the DNA TGTGCCACCAGCAGAGAGACAGACTACAATGAGCAGTTCTTC.

V gene TRBV4-1 combines with J gene TRBJ2-7; 12 nucleotides line up with TRBD2. Germline CDR1 is MGHRA and CDR2 is YSYEKL. The CDR3 runs to 16 residues. Trimming took 0 bases from V and 6 from J; bases not matched to a gene: 6. The CDR3 sequence: CASSQDRGLAGGEQYF. The DNA for the CDR3 is TGCGCCAGCAGCCAAGATCGGGGACTAGCGGGTGGCGAGCAGTACTTC.

J is TRBJ2-2 and V is TRBV6-5; perhaps TRBD1 as D (6 bases). This CDR3 comprises 15 residues. Germline loops: CDR1 MNHEY, CDR2 SVGAGI. V shed 0 bases and J shed 4 bases, with 9 bases lying between them. The CDR3 nucleotides read TGTGCCAGCAGTTACTCGTTCAGGGGCACCGGGGAGCTGTTTTTT. Residues: CASSYSFRGTGELFF.

The chain links TRBV4-1 to TRBJ2-2, with 9 bases lining up with TRBD2. CDR3 length: 17 residues. From germline, CDR1 is MGHRA and CDR2 YSYEKL. J lost 4 bases, V lost 3 bases, and 9 bases had no gene match. The CDR3 protein is CASSHPHQRGVTGELFF. The CDR3 coding sequence is TGCGCCAGCAGCCACCCCCACCAGCGGGGGGTCACCGGGGAGCTGTTTTTT.

This clone has only one observation. The rearrangement links TRBV28 to TRBJ1-1; a weak D match, TRBD1 (6 bases). V was pared by 6 bases and J by 7 bases, with 21 bases between. Looked up from germline, CDR1 is MDHEN and CDR2 is SYDVKM. The CDR3 has 15 residues. The CDR3 DNA reads as TGTGCCAGCAGACTCACAGGGTTGGGTATTATTGAAGCTTTCTTT. The encoded protein is CASRLTGLGIIEAFF.

V and J are TRBV11-2 and TRBJ2-7; no definite D call. CDR1 is SGHAT and CDR2 is FQNNGV in the germline V gene. The V end was cut by 8 bases, the J end by 3 bases, with 14 bases between. The CDR3 is 13 residues long. The CDR3 spells CASSWWADYEQYF. The CDR3 DNA reads as TGTGCCAGCTCCTGGTGGGCTGACTACGAGCAGTACTTC.

The chain combines TRBV5-1 with TRBJ2-3; D ambiguous. Germline values: CDR1 SGHRS, CDR2 YFSETQ. This CDR3 region has 14 residues. Trimming shortened V by 4 bases and J by 7 bases, and 16 bases separated the two germline ends. The CDR3 reads CASSAIASPHTQYF. Here the CDR3 DNA reads TGCGCCAGCAGCGCTATTGCTAGTCCACATACGCAGTATTTT.

This clone was seen once. The chain has TRBV7-2 and TRBJ2-7, with TRBD2 identical over 7 bases. This CDR3 comprises 17 residues. V shed 2 bases, J shed 3 bases, and the junction held 13 bases outside the gene matches. CDR1 and CDR2 (germline): SGHTA, FQGNSA. The CDR3 coding sequence is TGTGCCAGCAGCTTAAGGTCCGGCGGGAGAAAGGTCTACGAGCAGTACTTC. Amino acids: CASSLRSGGRKVYEQYF.

The chain is built from TRBV5-1 and TRBJ2-4; TRBD1 matches at 8 bases. This CDR3 contains 15 residues. The V gene end was trimmed by 2 bases and the J gene end by 2 bases; junction bases not matched to a gene: 3. Germline CDR1 SGHRS, CDR2 YFSETQ. The CDR3 is CASSFDRGPKNIQYF. CDR3 DNA: TGCGCCAGCAGCTTTGACAGGGGCCCCAAAAACATTCAGTACTTC.

The chain joins TRBV28 to TRBJ1-2, with 7 bases aligning to TRBD1. This CDR3 contains 14 residues. The V gene's germline CDR1 is MDHEN and CDR2 SYDVKM. The V segment lost 5 bases and the J segment 2 bases; nucleotides outside the gene matches: 5. The CDR3 reads CASSATGANYGYTF. The CDR3 DNA is TGTGCCAGCAGTGCAACAGGGGCCAACTATGGCTACACCTTC.

This sequence joins TRBV4-1 and TRBJ2-7, with 8 bases that match TRBD1. The V segment lost 1 base and the J segment 5 bases; nucleotides outside the gene matches: 4. Germline V gene lookup returns CDR1 MGHRA and CDR2 YSYEKL. CDR3 length equals 14 residues. The CDR3 DNA sequence: TGCGCCAGCAGCCAAGGGTTGACAGGGGACGAGCAGTACTTC. It yields the protein CASSQGLTGDEQYF.

This chain connects TRBV5-5 to TRBJ2-3; TRBD1 agrees at 7 bases. The CDR3 loop spans 17 amino acids. Germline V CDR1 and CDR2: SGHKS, YYEKEE (reference sequence). The V segment lost 0 bases and the J segment 0 bases; nucleotides outside the gene matches: 7. The CDR3 loop reads CASSLAVWDRSTDTQYF. CDR3 sequence (DNA): TGTGCCAGCAGCTTGGCAGTTTGGGACAGAAGCACAGATACGCAGTATTTT.

The chain carries TRBV5-3 and TRBJ1-2; TRBD1 is a possible D gene (6 bases). TRBV5-3 is an open reading frame, and its role is uncertain. The CDR3 spans 13 residues. Trimming removed 2 bases at V and 4 bases at J, with 9 bases between. The chain's CDR3 is CARSFDRTYGYTF. The CDR3 nucleotides read TGTGCCAGAAGCTTCGACAGGACCTATGGCTACACCTTC.

The rearrangement links TRBV28 to TRBJ2-7, with 7 bases that match TRBD2. Germline CDR1 and CDR2: MDHEN and SYDVKM. The CDR3 length is 14 residues. V was clipped by 5 bases and J by 2 bases; unmatched bases: 6. The DNA for the CDR3 is TGTGCCAGCAGTCGACCCGGACTAGCCTACGAGCAGTACTTC. It is translated as CASSRPGLAYEQYF.